This T cell receptor beta chain was found in a study of blood T cell repertoires in COVID-19. Across the study: Samples taken during acute and convalescent COVID-19 were collected in the United States, Italy and Spain. PBMCs, B-cell-depleted T cells, or T cells were the source of the cDNA or gDNA that made up the material.

Some clones are missing from TCRdb's copy, which holds only in-frame ones; the method was immunoSEQ multiplex PCR. The table includes approximately 280,000 clones, approximately 84% detected once. Seattle patients were enrolled during active infection and followed longitudinally. Germline CDR1 is MDHEN and CDR2 is SYDVKM. V lost 1 base to trimming and J lost 3 bases; unmatched junction nucleotides: 6. This CDR3 has 17 amino acids. J is TRBJ1-5 and V is TRBV28; 10 positions match TRBD1. The sequence was collected from a human donor with COVID-19, enrolled during active disease. The donor label of this sample is uncertain. The specimen was peripheral blood. CDR3 DNA: TGTGCCAGCAGTTTATACGGGACAGGGGCGGACAATCAGCCCCAGCATTTT. Translated: CASSLYGTGADNQPQHF.